This T cell receptor (beta chain) was sequenced in a study of tumor-infiltrating lymphocytes in primary liver carcinoma. General study findings and limits: The overlap of tumor-adjacent and tumor-blood pairs was smaller than that of tumor region pairs. A significantly higher top-250-clone fraction was recorded for tumors than for blood (p = 0.039).

The germline V gene has CDR1 LGHNA and CDR2 YSLEER. The CDR3 contains 14 residues. From around 500 ng of total RNA, TCR beta-specific cDNA was reverse-transcribed using a constant-region primer. Investigators got TCR beta libraries out of three nested multiplex PCR rounds, done with slightly modified ARM-PCR. The first two PCR rounds used TRBV1-TRBV30 forward primers with a C-beta reverse primer, around 10 cycles each. TCRdb used MiXCR to reprocess the multiplex PCR reads, holding one entry per CDR3 protein. The table has over 40,000 distinct CDR3 sequences, about 77% seen once. Scientists recovered RNA and DNA together from about 21-30 mg of unsorted bulk tissue. Separate regions, five per tumor, were sampled. For this clonotype: The target antigen is unknown. The conserved final phenylalanine or tryptophan is absent from the CDR3, which likely points to a read error.

Material: liver tumor tissue from sampling region 5. Stated subset: tumor region T5, tumor centre. The TCR was taken from a man aged 35 to 55 with primary liver carcinoma and hepatitis B virus infection. The gene calls are TRBV4-3 and TRBJ1-1; no firm D call. CDR3 sequence: CTSSQDTKNTEAFS. CDR3 in DNA: TGTACCAGTAGCCAAGATACTAAGAACACTGAAGCTTTCTCT.